These T cell receptor beta chains were read from a single sample in a study of T cells in Graves' hyperthyroidism and ophthalmopathy. TCRdb re-analysed the multiplex PCR reads in MiXCR, keeping a single row per CDR3 protein. The profile shows about 530,000 distinct CDR3 sequences, about 15% of them singletons. Material for sequencing was blood. These receptors all come from a woman aged 18-29 years with Graves' ophthalmopathy. Each CDR3 is given with its conserved first and last residue. Fields, in order: clone size, D gene, J gene, V gene, CDR3 protein, CDR3 DNA. A D gene is named only where the DNA matches it firmly. The size entry is marked missing in some rows and otherwise reads once, few, many or a size class.

clone_size: few; d_call: TRBD1; j_call: TRBJ1-2; v_call: TRBV7-2; cdr3_aa: CASSLVGGTTGNYGYTF; cdr3_nt: TGTGCCAGCAGCTTAGTTGGGGGAACGACAGGGAACTATGGCTACACCTTC
clone_size: few; d_call: TRBD1; j_call: TRBJ2-1; v_call: TRBV24-1; cdr3_aa: CATSDDRVGEQFF; cdr3_nt: TGTGCCACCAGTGATGACAGGGTTGGCGAGCAGTTCTTC
clone_size: few; d_call: .; j_call: TRBJ2-5; v_call: TRBV20-1; cdr3_aa: CSGVRDTQETQYF; cdr3_nt: TGCAGTGGCGTCAGGGACACCCAAGAGACCCAGTACTTC
clone_size: many; d_call: TRBD2; j_call: TRBJ2-3; v_call: TRBV5-1; cdr3_aa: CASSLPDGTSGYTDTQYF; cdr3_nt: TGCGCCAGCAGCTTGCCGGATGGGACTAGCGGTTACACAGATACGCAGTATTTT
clone_size: many; d_call: TRBD1; j_call: TRBJ2-3; v_call: TRBV28; cdr3_aa: CASRPGGVDTQYF; cdr3_nt: TGTGCCAGCAGGCCAGGGGGCGTAGATACGCAGTATTTT
clone_size: many; d_call: TRBD2; j_call: TRBJ2-7; v_call: TRBV28; cdr3_aa: CASSFFRGGDYEQYF; cdr3_nt: TGTGCCAGCAGTTTTTTCCGGGGAGGGGACTACGAGCAGTACTTC
clone_size: .; d_call: .; j_call: TRBJ1-3; v_call: TRBV18; cdr3_aa: CASSSSQGSGNTIYF; cdr3_nt: TGTGCCAGCTCATCCTCACAGGGCTCTGGAAACACCATATATTTT
clone_size: .; d_call: TRBD1; j_call: TRBJ2-2; v_call: TRBV27; cdr3_aa: CASSNQQGTGELFF; cdr3_nt: TGTGCCAGCAGTAACCAACAGGGGACCGGGGAGCTGTTTTTT
clone_size: many; d_call: .; j_call: TRBJ2-2; v_call: TRBV12-3/TRBV12-4; cdr3_aa: CASSLAGNGELFF; cdr3_nt: TGTGCCAGCAGTTTGGCCGGGAACGGGGAGCTGTTTTTT
clone_size: many; d_call: .; j_call: TRBJ2-1; v_call: TRBV20-1; cdr3_aa: CSASGGGATNEQFF; cdr3_nt: TGCAGTGCATCAGGAGGGGGGGCCACCAATGAGCAGTTCTTC
clone_size: many; d_call: .; j_call: TRBJ2-1; v_call: TRBV30; cdr3_aa: CAWAGPADEQFF; cdr3_nt: TGTGCCTGGGCGGGACCTGCCGATGAGCAGTTCTTC
clone_size: .; d_call: .; j_call: TRBJ2-1; v_call: TRBV11-1; cdr3_aa: CASESPYNEQFF; cdr3_nt: TGTGCCTCCGAGAGCCCCTACAATGAGCAGTTCTTC
clone_size: many; d_call: .; j_call: TRBJ1-2; v_call: TRBV2; cdr3_aa: CASSAVGGGGYTF; cdr3_nt: TGTGCCAGCAGTGCGGTAGGGGGTGGGGGCTACACCTTC
clone_size: many; d_call: TRBD2; j_call: TRBJ2-5; v_call: TRBV30; cdr3_aa: CAWSVRGGETQYF; cdr3_nt: TGTGCCTGGAGTGTGCGGGGGGGCGAGACCCAGTACTTC
clone_size: .; d_call: .; j_call: TRBJ2-5; v_call: TRBV5-1; cdr3_aa: CASSLRTTVQETQYF; cdr3_nt: TGCGCCAGCAGCTTGAGGACTACCGTCCAAGAGACCCAGTACTTC
clone_size: .; d_call: .; j_call: TRBJ2-7; v_call: TRBV7-9; cdr3_aa: CASSTLGVQYF; cdr3_nt: TGTGCCAGCTCCACCCTGGGGGTGCAGTACTTC
clone_size: .; d_call: .; j_call: TRBJ2-2; v_call: TRBV6-1; cdr3_aa: CASSLLGSGANTGELFF; cdr3_nt: TGTGCCAGCAGTCTCCTTGGGAGCGGAGCGAACACCGGGGAGCTGTTTTTT
clone_size: many; d_call: .; j_call: TRBJ2-2; v_call: TRBV27; cdr3_aa: CASSPGGGWSTGELFF; cdr3_nt: TGTGCCAGCAGCCCCGGGGGCGGGTGGAGCACCGGGGAGCTGTTTTTT
clone_size: .; d_call: .; j_call: TRBJ1-4; v_call: TRBV5-1; cdr3_aa: CASSLAGGGSEKLFF; cdr3_nt: TGCGCCAGCAGCTTGGCCGGGGGAGGAAGTGAAAAACTGTTTTTT
clone_size: many; d_call: .; j_call: TRBJ1-5; v_call: TRBV3-1; cdr3_aa: CASSQEGQPQHF; cdr3_nt: TGTGCCAGCAGCCAAGAAGGGCAGCCCCAGCATTTT
clone_size: many; d_call: .; j_call: TRBJ2-3; v_call: TRBV7-8; cdr3_aa: CASSLGPYGADTQYF; cdr3_nt: TGTGCCAGCAGCTTAGGGCCCTATGGAGCAGATACGCAGTATTTT
clone_size: once; d_call: .; j_call: TRBJ2-7; v_call: TRBV20-1; cdr3_aa: CSAFGIAYEQYF; cdr3_nt: TGCAGTGCTTTTGGAATAGCTTACGAGCAGTACTTC
clone_size: .; d_call: TRBD1; j_call: TRBJ2-1; v_call: TRBV30; cdr3_aa: CAWSQTGGEQFF; cdr3_nt: TGTGCCTGGAGTCAGACAGGGGGCGAGCAGTTCTTC
clone_size: few; d_call: TRBD1; j_call: TRBJ1-2; v_call: TRBV29-1; cdr3_aa: CSVWERDRVGYTF; cdr3_nt: TGCAGCGTATGGGAACGGGACAGGGTCGGCTACACCTTC
clone_size: many; d_call: TRBD1; j_call: TRBJ2-7; v_call: TRBV6-1; cdr3_aa: CASITGPGQGPRRTYEQYF; cdr3_nt: TGTGCCAGCATCACGGGCCCGGGACAGGGCCCAAGGAGGACCTACGAGCAGTACTTC
clone_size: .; d_call: .; j_call: TRBJ2-7; v_call: TRBV12-3/TRBV12-4; cdr3_aa: CASTLVRERLEQYF; cdr3_nt: TGTGCCAGCACCCTGGTAAGAGAGAGGTTGGAGCAGTACTTC
clone_size: .; d_call: .; j_call: TRBJ1-6; v_call: TRBV7-2; cdr3_aa: CASSPLTGSPLHF; cdr3_nt: TGTGCCAGCAGCCCGCTGACCGGATCACCCCTCCACTTT
clone_size: .; d_call: .; j_call: TRBJ2-1; v_call: TRBV9; cdr3_aa: CASSVGLGEQFF; cdr3_nt: TGTGCCAGCAGCGTAGGCTTAGGTGAGCAGTTCTTC
clone_size: many; d_call: .; j_call: TRBJ2-1; v_call: TRBV20-1; cdr3_aa: CSARDVTGNTEQFF; cdr3_nt: TGCAGTGCTAGAGATGTTACAGGGAACACTGAGCAGTTCTTC
clone_size: many; d_call: TRBD2; j_call: TRBJ2-1; v_call: TRBV28; cdr3_aa: CASSRAAGGSGWEQFF; cdr3_nt: TGTGCCAGCAGCCGGGCAGCGGGAGGGAGCGGTTGGGAGCAGTTCTTC
clone_size: few; d_call: .; j_call: TRBJ1-3; v_call: TRBV3-1; cdr3_aa: CASGFTSGNTIYF; cdr3_nt: TGTGCCAGCGGTTTCACCTCTGGAAACACCATATATTTT
clone_size: .; d_call: .; j_call: TRBJ1-2; v_call: TRBV6-2/TRBV6-3; cdr3_aa: CAGPNYGYTF; cdr3_nt: TGTGCCGGCCCTAACTATGGCTACACCTTC
clone_size: many; d_call: TRBD1; j_call: TRBJ2-1; v_call: TRBV6-1; cdr3_aa: CASTVAGQALNEQFF; cdr3_nt: TGTGCCAGCACCGTCGCGGGACAGGCGCTCAATGAGCAGTTCTTC
clone_size: few; d_call: TRBD1; j_call: TRBJ1-5; v_call: TRBV6-1; cdr3_aa: CASRIPGGQKPQHF; cdr3_nt: TGTGCCAGCAGAATTCCAGGGGGCCAAAAGCCCCAGCATTTT
clone_size: many; d_call: .; j_call: TRBJ1-4; v_call: TRBV30; cdr3_aa: CAWSRKEEKLFF; cdr3_nt: TGTGCCTGGAGTCGTAAGGAGGAAAAACTGTTTTTT
clone_size: few; d_call: TRBD1; j_call: TRBJ1-1; v_call: TRBV19; cdr3_aa: CASSGQGAGLTEAFF; cdr3_nt: TGTGCCAGTAGTGGGCAGGGGGCAGGATTGACTGAAGCTTTCTTT
clone_size: many; d_call: .; j_call: TRBJ2-7; v_call: TRBV27; cdr3_aa: CASIPTAGSSYEQYF; cdr3_nt: TGTGCCAGCATTCCGACGGCAGGTTCTTCCTACGAGCAGTACTTC
clone_size: many; d_call: .; j_call: TRBJ2-1; v_call: TRBV6-5; cdr3_aa: CASSYSLAHNEQFF; cdr3_nt: TGTGCCAGCAGTTACTCGCTAGCTCACAATGAGCAGTTCTTC
clone_size: many; d_call: .; j_call: TRBJ2-7; v_call: TRBV11-2; cdr3_aa: CASSSAGGAGRSYEQYF; cdr3_nt: TGTGCCAGCAGCTCCGCGGGCGGGGCAGGACGGTCCTACGAGCAGTACTTC
clone_size: many; d_call: .; j_call: TRBJ2-1; v_call: TRBV18; cdr3_aa: CASSPRTDNEQFF; cdr3_nt: TGTGCCAGCTCACCCAGGACAGACAATGAGCAGTTCTTC
clone_size: few; d_call: .; j_call: TRBJ1-5; v_call: TRBV2; cdr3_aa: CAPGKYSNQPQHF; cdr3_nt: TGTGCCCCGGGAAAGTATAGCAATCAGCCCCAGCATTTT
clone_size: many; d_call: .; j_call: TRBJ2-3; v_call: TRBV12-3/TRBV12-4; cdr3_aa: CASSLDGPPDTQYF; cdr3_nt: TGTGCCAGCAGTTTGGACGGGCCCCCAGATACGCAGTATTTT
clone_size: few; d_call: .; j_call: TRBJ2-3; v_call: TRBV9; cdr3_aa: CASSVEGMVGTDTQYF; cdr3_nt: TGTGCCAGCAGCGTAGAAGGGATGGTTGGCACAGATACGCAGTATTTT
clone_size: .; d_call: .; j_call: TRBJ2-2; v_call: TRBV10-3; cdr3_aa: CASSIQGPENTGELFF; cdr3_nt: TGTGCCAGCTCGATACAGGGCCCAGAGAACACCGGGGAGCTGTTTTTT
clone_size: .; d_call: .; j_call: TRBJ1-5; v_call: TRBV11-2; cdr3_aa: CASSFFGGEGQPQHF; cdr3_nt: TGTGCCAGCAGCTTCTTTGGAGGGGAAGGCCAGCCCCAGCATTTT
clone_size: .; d_call: .; j_call: TRBJ2-5; v_call: TRBV6-2/TRBV6-3; cdr3_aa: CASSTRGSVGQETQYF; cdr3_nt: TGTGCCAGCAGTACCCGTGGGAGCGTGGGGCAAGAGACCCAGTACTTC
clone_size: .; d_call: .; j_call: TRBJ2-5; v_call: TRBV12-3/TRBV12-4; cdr3_aa: CASRKGETQYF; cdr3_nt: TGTGCCAGCCGGAAGGGGGAGACCCAGTACTTC
clone_size: many; d_call: TRBD2; j_call: TRBJ2-5; v_call: TRBV28; cdr3_aa: CASSFSGRGETQYF; cdr3_nt: TGTGCCAGCAGTTTTAGCGGGAGGGGGGAGACCCAGTACTTC
clone_size: few; d_call: .; j_call: TRBJ2-3; v_call: TRBV6-1; cdr3_aa: CASSDPGFGTQYF; cdr3_nt: TGTGCCAGCAGCGACCCAGGGTTTGGTACGCAGTATTTT